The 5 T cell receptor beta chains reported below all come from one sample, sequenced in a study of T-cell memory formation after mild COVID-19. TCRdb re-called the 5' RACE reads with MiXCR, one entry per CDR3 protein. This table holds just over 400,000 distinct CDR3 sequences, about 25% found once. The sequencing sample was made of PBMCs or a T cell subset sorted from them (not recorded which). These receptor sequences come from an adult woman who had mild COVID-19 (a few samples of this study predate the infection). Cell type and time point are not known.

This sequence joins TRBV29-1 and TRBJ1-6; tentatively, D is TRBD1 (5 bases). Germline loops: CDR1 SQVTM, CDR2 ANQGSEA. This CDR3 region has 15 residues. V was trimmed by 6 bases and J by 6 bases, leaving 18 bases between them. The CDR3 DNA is TGCAGCGTCTCCGTGGGTGGGGGAAGTAATTCACCCCTCCACTTT. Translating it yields CSVSVGGGSNSPLHF.

CDR3 nucleotides: TGCAGTGCTAGAGCGATGGGTCTGCGTGACGCAGAAGCTTTCTTT. This sequence encodes CSARAMGLRDAEAFF. The rearrangement joins TRBV20-1 to TRBJ1-1; no reliable D call. Germline values: CDR1 DFQATT, CDR2 SNEGSKA (reference sequence). The CDR3 has 15 amino acids. Trimming shortened V by 1 base and J by 8 bases, and 20 bases separated the two germline ends.

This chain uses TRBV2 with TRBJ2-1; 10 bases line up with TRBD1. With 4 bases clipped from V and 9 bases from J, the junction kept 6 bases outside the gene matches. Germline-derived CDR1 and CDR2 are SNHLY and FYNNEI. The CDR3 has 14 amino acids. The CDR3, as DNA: TGTGCCAGCAGTGGACAGGGGGCCTGGGCTGAGCAGTTCTTC. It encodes CASSGQGAWAEQFF.

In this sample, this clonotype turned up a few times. The CDR3 DNA follows: TGTGCCAGCAAATCATCGACCGTGCCTAGGGGCTACACCTTC. It is translated as CASKSSTVPRGYTF. The chain recombines TRBV12-3 or TRBV12-4 with TRBJ1-2; D is ambiguous. The V end was cut by 7 bases, the J end by 8 bases, with 20 bases between. The CDR3 is 14 residues long.

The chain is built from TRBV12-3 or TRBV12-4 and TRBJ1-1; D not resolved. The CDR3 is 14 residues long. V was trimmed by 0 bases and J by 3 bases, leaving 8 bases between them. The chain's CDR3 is CASSLAGGYTEAFF. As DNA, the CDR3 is TGTGCCAGCAGTTTAGCAGGCGGGTACACTGAAGCTTTCTTT.